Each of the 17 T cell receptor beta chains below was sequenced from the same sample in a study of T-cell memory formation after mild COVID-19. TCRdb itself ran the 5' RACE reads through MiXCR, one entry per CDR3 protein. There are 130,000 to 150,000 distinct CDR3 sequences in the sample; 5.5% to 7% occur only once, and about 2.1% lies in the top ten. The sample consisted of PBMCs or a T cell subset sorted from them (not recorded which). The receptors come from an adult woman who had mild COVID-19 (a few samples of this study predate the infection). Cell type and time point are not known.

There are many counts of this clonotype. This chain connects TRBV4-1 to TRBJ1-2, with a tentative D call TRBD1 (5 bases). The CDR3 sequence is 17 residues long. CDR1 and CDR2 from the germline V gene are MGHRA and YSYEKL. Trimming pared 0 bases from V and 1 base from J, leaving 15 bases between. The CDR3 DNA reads TGCGCCAGCAGCCAAGATTCGGGCGGGGGGATTAACTATGGCTACACCTTC. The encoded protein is CASSQDSGGGINYGYTF.

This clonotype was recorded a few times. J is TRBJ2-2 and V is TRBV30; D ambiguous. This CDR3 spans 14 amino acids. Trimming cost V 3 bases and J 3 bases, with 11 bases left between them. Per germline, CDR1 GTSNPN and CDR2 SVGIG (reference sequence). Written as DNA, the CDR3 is TGTGCCTGGAGAGAGGAAATGGACACCGGGGAGCTGTTTTTT. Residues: CAWREEMDTGELFF.

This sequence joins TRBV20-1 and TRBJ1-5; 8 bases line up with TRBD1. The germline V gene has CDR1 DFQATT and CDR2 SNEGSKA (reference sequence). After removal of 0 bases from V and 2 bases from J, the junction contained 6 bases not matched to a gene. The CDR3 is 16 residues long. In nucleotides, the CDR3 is TGCAGTGCTAGAGATTGGGTCAGGGGGCGCAATCAGCCCCAGCATTTT. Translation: CSARDWVRGRNQPQHF.

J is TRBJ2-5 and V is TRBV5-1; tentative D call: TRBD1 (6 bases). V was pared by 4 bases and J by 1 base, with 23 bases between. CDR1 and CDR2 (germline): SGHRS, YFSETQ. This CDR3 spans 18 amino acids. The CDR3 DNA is TGCGCCAGCAGCGTCGGGACATCCCCGGACGGGTTCCAAGAGACCCAGTACTTC. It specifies CASSVGTSPDGFQETQYF.

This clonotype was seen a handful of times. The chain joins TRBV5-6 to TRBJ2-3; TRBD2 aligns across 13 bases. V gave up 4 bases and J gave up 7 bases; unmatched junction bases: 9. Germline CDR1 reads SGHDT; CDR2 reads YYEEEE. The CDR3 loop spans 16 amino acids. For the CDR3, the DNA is TGTGCCAGCAGCCCGTCAAGACTAGCGGGGGGCAATACGCAGTATTTT. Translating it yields CASSPSRLAGGNTQYF. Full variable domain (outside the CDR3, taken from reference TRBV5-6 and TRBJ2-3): DAGVTQSPTHLIKTRGQQVTLRCSPKSGHDTVSWYQQALGQGPQFIFQYYEEEERQRGNFPDRFSGHQFPNYSSELNVNALLLGDSALYLCASSPSRLAGGNTQYFGPGTRLTVL.

The CDR3 loop is CASSFQLSREAFF. DNA for the CDR3: TGCGCCAGCAGCTTTCAACTATCCCGTGAAGCTTTCTTT. J is TRBJ1-1 and V is TRBV5-1; no clear D gene. This CDR3 is 13 amino acids long. V dropped 2 bases and J dropped 7 bases, with 12 bases sitting between them. The germline CDR1 and CDR2 sequences are SGHRS and YFSETQ.

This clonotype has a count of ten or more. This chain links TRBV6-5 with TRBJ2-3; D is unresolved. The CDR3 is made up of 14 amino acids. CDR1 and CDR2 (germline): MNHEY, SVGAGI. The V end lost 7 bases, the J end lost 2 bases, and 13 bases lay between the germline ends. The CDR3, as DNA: TGTGCCAGCATTCCCCCAGGATCCACAGATACGCAGTATTTT. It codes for CASIPPGSTDTQYF.

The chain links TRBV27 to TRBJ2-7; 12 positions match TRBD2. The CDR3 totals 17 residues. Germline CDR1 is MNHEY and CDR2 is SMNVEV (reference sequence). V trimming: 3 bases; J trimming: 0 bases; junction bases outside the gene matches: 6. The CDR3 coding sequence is TGTGCCAGCAGTTTCCTCCGACTAGCGGGGGACTCCTACGAGCAGTACTTC. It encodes CASSFLRLAGDSYEQYF.

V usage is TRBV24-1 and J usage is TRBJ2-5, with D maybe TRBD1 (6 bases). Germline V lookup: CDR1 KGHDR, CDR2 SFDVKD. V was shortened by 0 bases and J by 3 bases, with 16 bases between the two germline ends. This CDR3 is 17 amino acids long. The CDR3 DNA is TGTGCCACCAGTGATTTGCGGCTTGGAAGGGGGAAAGAGACCCAGTACTTC. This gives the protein CATSDLRLGRGKETQYF.

CDR3 in amino acids: CAWSRTSGIPDTQYF. CDR3 DNA sequence: TGTGCCTGGAGTCGGACTAGCGGGATCCCAGATACGCAGTATTTT. This sequence joins TRBV30 and TRBJ2-3; TRBD2 agrees at 12 bases. Unmatched junction bases numbered 4, after V lost 2 bases and J lost 4 bases. This CDR3 has 15 amino acids. The germline V gene has CDR1 GTSNPN and CDR2 SVGIG (reference sequence).

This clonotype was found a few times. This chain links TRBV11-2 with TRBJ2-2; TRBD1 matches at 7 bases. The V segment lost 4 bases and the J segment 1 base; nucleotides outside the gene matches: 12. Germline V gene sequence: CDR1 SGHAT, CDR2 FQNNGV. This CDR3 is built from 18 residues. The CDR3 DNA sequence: TGTGCCAGCAGCTCCCGCGACCCAGGGGGTAGGAACACCGGGGAGCTGTTTTTT. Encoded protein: CASSSRDPGGRNTGELFF.

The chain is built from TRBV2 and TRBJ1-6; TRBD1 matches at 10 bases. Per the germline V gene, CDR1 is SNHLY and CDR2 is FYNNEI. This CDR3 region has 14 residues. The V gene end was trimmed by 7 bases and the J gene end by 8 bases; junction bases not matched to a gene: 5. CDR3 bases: TGTGCCAGCAACCCGGGACAGGGGTATTCACCCCTCCACTTT. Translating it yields CASNPGQGYSPLHF.

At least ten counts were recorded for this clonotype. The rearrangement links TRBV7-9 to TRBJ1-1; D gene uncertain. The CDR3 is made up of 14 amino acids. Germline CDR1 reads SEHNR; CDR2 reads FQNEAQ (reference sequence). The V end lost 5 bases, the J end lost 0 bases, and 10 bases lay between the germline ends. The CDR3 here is CASSPGPLNTEAFF. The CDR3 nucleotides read TGTGCCAGCAGCCCCGGACCGTTGAACACTGAAGCTTTCTTT. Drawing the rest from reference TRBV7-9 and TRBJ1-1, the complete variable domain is DTGVSQNPRHKITKRGQNVTFRCDPISEHNRLYWYRQTLGQGPEFLTYFQNEAQLEKSRLLSDRFSAERPKGSFSTLEIQRTEQGDSAMYLCASSPGPLNTEAFFGQGTRLTVV.

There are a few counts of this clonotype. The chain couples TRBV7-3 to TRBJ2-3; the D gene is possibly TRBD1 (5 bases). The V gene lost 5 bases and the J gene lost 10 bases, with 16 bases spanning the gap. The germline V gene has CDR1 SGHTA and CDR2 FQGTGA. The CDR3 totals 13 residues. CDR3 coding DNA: TGTGCCAGCAGCCCCGACCCAGGGAAGGCGCAGTATTTT. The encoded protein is CASSPDPGKAQYF.

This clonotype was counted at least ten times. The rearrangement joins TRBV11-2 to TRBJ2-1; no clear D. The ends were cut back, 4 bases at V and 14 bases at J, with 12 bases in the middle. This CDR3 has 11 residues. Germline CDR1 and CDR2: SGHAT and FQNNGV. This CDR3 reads CASSSGPVEFF. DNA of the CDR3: TGTGCCAGCAGCTCGGGCCCCGTGGAGTTCTTC.

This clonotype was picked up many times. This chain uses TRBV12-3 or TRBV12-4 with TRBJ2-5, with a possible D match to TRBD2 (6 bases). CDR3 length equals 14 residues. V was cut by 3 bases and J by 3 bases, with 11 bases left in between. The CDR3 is CASSLGGGKETQYF. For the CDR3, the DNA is TGTGCCAGCAGTTTGGGCGGCGGGAAAGAGACCCAGTACTTC.

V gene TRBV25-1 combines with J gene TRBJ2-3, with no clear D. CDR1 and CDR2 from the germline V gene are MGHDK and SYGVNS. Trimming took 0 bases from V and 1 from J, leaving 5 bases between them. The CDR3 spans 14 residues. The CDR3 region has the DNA TGTGCCAGCAGTGAATATGCGGGCACAGATACGCAGTATTTT. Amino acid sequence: CASSEYAGTDTQYF.